The 23 T cell receptor beta chains below all came from one sample that was sequenced in a study of Graves' ophthalmopathy and Graves' hyperthyroidism. Amplification from RNA transcripts yielded the TCR beta CDR3 regions. RT-PCR was first run with HTBI primers, then multiplex PCR in a second round. TCRdb analysed the multiplex PCR reads with MiXCR anew, one entry per CDR3 protein. The table shows about 740,000 distinct CDR3 sequences, with 40% occurring only once. Material for sequencing was peripheral blood. The receptors stem from an adult man with Graves' ophthalmopathy.

This clonotype has just a few counts. For the CDR3, the DNA is TGTGCCAGCAGCTTACCAGGCTTTGATACTGAAGCTTTCTTT. Translating it yields CASSLPGFDTEAFF. The chain has TRBV7-9 and TRBJ1-1; the D is unclear. Germline V gene sequence: CDR1 SEHNR, CDR2 FQNEAQ (reference sequence). Trimming removed 2 bases from V and 5 bases from J, with 12 bases in between. CDR3 length: 14 amino acids.

This clonotype was counted a few times. V usage is TRBV7-9 and J usage is TRBJ2-7; 7 bases agree with TRBD2. Germline loops: CDR1 SEHNR, CDR2 FQNEAQ (reference sequence). Unmatched junction bases numbered 5, after V lost 3 bases and J lost 0 bases. CDR3 length equals 15 residues. The CDR3 DNA reads TGTGCCAGCAGCTTGGGCCGCGGGGGCTCCTACGAGCAGTACTTC. Its protein product is CASSLGRGGSYEQYF.

The chain is built from TRBV6-5 and TRBJ1-1; D is ambiguous. The CDR3 has 14 residues. Germline CDR1 is MNHEY and CDR2 is SVGAGI. Trimming stripped 2 bases from V and 1 base from J, with 8 bases between. Here the CDR3 reads CASSYGRKNTEAFF. In nucleotides, the CDR3 is TGTGCCAGCAGTTACGGGCGGAAGAACACTGAAGCTTTCTTT.

J is TRBJ1-1 and V is TRBV7-9; D perhaps matches TRBD1 (6 bases). There are 13 residues in the CDR3. Germline-derived CDR1 and CDR2 are SEHNR and FQNEAQ (reference sequence). CDR3 sequence reads: CAAPPGVNTEAFF. CDR3 nucleotide sequence: TGTGCAGCACCGCCAGGGGTGAACACTGAAGCTTTCTTT.

This clonotype occurred once. The chain is built from TRBV2 and TRBJ2-5; no clear D. The V end lost 8 bases, the J end lost 4 bases, and 14 bases lay between the germline ends. CDR1 SNHLY and CDR2 FYNNEI come from the germline V gene. This CDR3 spans 13 amino acids. The CDR3 loop reads CASSAQNSETQYF. The CDR3 bases are TGTGCCAGCTCAGCCCAGAACTCAGAGACCCAGTACTTC.

The chain recombines TRBV2 with TRBJ1-1, with a weak D call TRBD1 (5 bases). The CDR3 is made up of 12 amino acids. Trimming pared 3 bases from V and 6 bases from J, leaving 8 bases between. Germline CDR1 reads SNHLY; CDR2 reads FYNNEI. CDR3 DNA sequence: TGTGCCAGCAGTGACGGGGCCGCTGAAGCTTTCTTT. Encoded protein: CASSDGAAEAFF. The variable domain in full, with the rest retrieved from reference TRBV2 and TRBJ1-1, is EPEVTQTPSHQVTQMGQEVILRCVPISNHLYFYWYRQILGQKVEFLVSFYNNEISEKSEIFDDQFSVERPDGSNFTLKIRSTKLEDSAMYFCASSDGAAEAFFGQGTRLTVV.

This clonotype was recorded a few times. The chain couples TRBV2 to TRBJ2-5; D is possibly TRBD1 or TRBD2 (6 bases each). Germline V gene data show CDR1 as SNHLY and CDR2 as FYNNEI. The CDR3 runs to 14 residues. V gave up 6 bases and J gave up 2 bases, with 13 bases separating them. The CDR3 DNA follows: TGTGCCAGCAGGAGGGGGGTCGATCAAGAGACCCAGTACTTC. It is translated as CASRRGVDQETQYF.

This clonotype was picked up one time. The chain combines TRBV5-1 with TRBJ1-1, with 9 positions matching TRBD1. Looked up from germline, CDR1 is SGHRS and CDR2 is YFSETQ. The ends lost 7 bases at V and 0 bases at J; junction bases unmatched: 10. The CDR3 totals 16 residues. The CDR3: CASSGTGTLVNTEAFF. The DNA of the CDR3 is TGCGCCAGCTCCGGGACAGGGACACTGGTGAACACTGAAGCTTTCTTT.

This clonotype was seen a handful of times. V gene TRBV6-2 or TRBV6-3 combines with J gene TRBJ2-6; 10 nucleotides match TRBD2. V lost 6 bases and J lost 0; bases outside the gene matches: 2. The germline gives CDR1 MNHEY, CDR2 SVGEGT. There are 16 residues in the CDR3. The CDR3: CASSASGGSGANVLTF. The CDR3 DNA follows: TGTGCCAGCAGCGCTAGCGGGGGCTCTGGGGCCAACGTCCTGACTTTC.

Regarding this clonotype: A much larger clone is a single base away; this may be a read error. This sequence joins TRBV24-1 and TRBJ1-6; D is undetermined. V dropped 4 bases and J dropped 7 bases, with 13 bases sitting between them. The CDR3 is made up of 15 amino acids. CDR1 is KGHDR and CDR2 is SFDVKD in the germline V gene. The CDR3 nucleotides are TGTGCCACCAGTGAAGCGGGCAGTAACAATTCACCCCTCCACTTT. Amino acids: CATSEAGSNNSPLHF.

This clonotype was found many times. The chain joins TRBV14 to TRBJ2-5; D not resolved. This CDR3 is built from 12 residues. Trimming removed 0 bases at V and 5 bases at J, with 4 bases between. CDR1 and CDR2 from the germline V gene are SGHDN and FVKESK. CDR3 loop: CASSQEDETQYF. The CDR3 nucleotides read TGTGCCAGCAGCCAAGAGGATGAGACCCAGTACTTC.

The chain uses TRBV25-1 and TRBJ1-2; 9 nucleotides agree with TRBD1. V lost 1 base to trimming and J lost 4 bases; unmatched junction nucleotides: 1. Per germline, CDR1 MGHDK and CDR2 SYGVNS. The CDR3 loop spans 14 amino acids. CDR3 residues: CASSEWGQGYGYTF. The CDR3 DNA reads TGTGCCAGCAGTGAATGGGGACAGGGCTATGGCTACACCTTC.

The chain couples TRBV5-1 to TRBJ1-1; 10 nucleotides match TRBD1. This CDR3 spans 14 amino acids. Losses at the gene ends were 4 bases for V and 1 base for J; bases not matched to a gene: 1. Germline assignment: CDR1 SGHRS and CDR2 YFSETQ. In DNA form, the CDR3 reads TGCGCCAGCAGCCGACAGGGGGCGAACACTGAAGCTTTCTTT. As protein: CASSRQGANTEAFF.

This clonotype was recorded a few times. The gene calls are TRBV6-1 and TRBJ2-7; D unclear. Germline V lookup: CDR1 MNHNS, CDR2 SASEGT. The CDR3 sequence is 15 residues long. V shed 5 bases and J shed 2 bases, with 16 bases lying between them. This CDR3 is CASSYSQRQAYEQYF. CDR3 DNA: TGTGCCAGCAGTTACTCGCAAAGGCAGGCCTACGAGCAGTACTTC.

This chain uses TRBV20-1 with TRBJ2-7; D possibly uses TRBD1 or TRBD2 (6 bases each). The DNA matches TRBJ2-1 better at its end, which makes the J call doubtful. This CDR3 is built from 13 residues. The V gene's germline CDR1 is DFQATT and CDR2 SNEGSKA (reference sequence). As DNA, the CDR3 is TGCAGTGCTAGTAGCCGGGGGCGGGATGAGCAGTTCTTC. It codes for CSASSRGRDEQFF.

This clonotype was seen a single time. The chain uses TRBV20-1 and TRBJ1-2; D uncertain. CDR1 and CDR2 (germline): DFQATT, SNEGSKA (reference sequence). The V and J ends lost 3 bases and 2 bases respectively, with 10 bases between them. CDR3 length: 13 amino acids. The CDR3 coding sequence is TGCAGTGCTAGTGAGGGTAGCAACTATGGCTACACCTTC. It encodes CSASEGSNYGYTF.

This clonotype was recorded only once. The chain employs TRBV29-1 and TRBJ1-4, with no clear D. The CDR3 totals 13 residues. Germline loops: CDR1 SQVTM, CDR2 ANQGSEA. Trimming shortened V by 0 bases and J by 8 bases, and 10 bases separated the two germline ends. The CDR3 DNA reads as TGCAGCGTTGAAGATCCACATAAGGAAAAACTGTTTTTT. This encodes CSVEDPHKEKLFF.

This clonotype occurred a few times. This chain joins TRBV19 and TRBJ2-7, with D possibly matching TRBD2 (6 bases). The CDR3 sequence is 12 residues long. Germline values: CDR1 LNHDA, CDR2 SQIVND (reference sequence). The V and J ends lost 6 bases and 5 bases respectively, with 11 bases between them. CDR3 in amino acids: CASSQEGNEQYF. CDR3 nucleotides: TGTGCCAGTAGCCAGGAGGGGAACGAGCAGTACTTC.

Ten or more counts support this clonotype. The chain links TRBV2 to TRBJ1-2; 7 bases match TRBD1. In germline, CDR1 is SNHLY, CDR2 FYNNEI. There are 14 residues in the CDR3. Unmatched junction bases numbered 12, after V lost 7 bases and J lost 7 bases. CDR3 sequence (DNA): TGTGCCAGCACCCACAGGGGCGGGTCGGCTGGCTACACCTTC. Protein: CASTHRGGSAGYTF. The full variable domain, with the rest looked up from reference TRBV2 and TRBJ1-2, is EPEVTQTPSHQVTQMGQEVILRCVPISNHLYFYWYRQILGQKVEFLVSFYNNEISEKSEIFDDQFSVERPDGSNFTLKIRSTKLEDSAMYFCASTHRGGSAGYTFGSGTRLTVV.

V usage is TRBV25-1 and J usage is TRBJ2-5; 8 bases agree with TRBD2. Germline lookup yields CDR1 MGHDK and CDR2 SYGVNS. The junction had 2 bases not matched to a gene; V was cut back by 5 bases and J by 0 bases. There are 14 residues in the CDR3. This CDR3 reads CASSQRGNQETQYF. Here the CDR3 DNA reads TGTGCCAGCAGTCAGCGGGGGAACCAAGAGACCCAGTACTTC.

With respect to this clonotype: A clone one base away is much larger, so this may be a read error. The chain uses TRBV15 and TRBJ1-1; no definite D call. Germline CDR1 LNHNV, CDR2 YYDKDF (reference sequence). Between the trimmed V and J ends, which lost 3 bases and 1 base, there was a span of 12 bases. CDR3 size: 15 residues. Here the CDR3 DNA reads TGTGCCACCAGCAGGGGCCGAGGGTCGAACACTGAAGCTTTCTTT. Residues: CATSRGRGSNTEAFF.

A note on this clonotype: This clone may be a read error of a much larger clone one base away. The chain couples TRBV7-9 to TRBJ2-6; D is perhaps TRBD1 (6 bases). Germline values: CDR1 SEHNR, CDR2 FQNEAQ (reference sequence). The CDR3 is 15 residues long. CDR3 in DNA: TGCGCCAGCAGCCTCCAGGGGCCTGGGGCCAACGTCCTGTCTTTC. Its protein is CASSLQGPGANVLSF.

This rearrangement joins TRBV7-9 to TRBJ1-2; tentatively, D is TRBD1 (6 bases). CDR3 size: 16 residues. The ends were cut back, 1 base at V and 0 bases at J, with 12 bases in the middle. Germline V gives CDR1 SEHNR, CDR2 FQNEAQ (reference sequence). DNA of the CDR3: TGTGCCAGCAGCTTAGAGTTTGGGACACCTAACTATGGCTACACCTTC. As protein: CASSLEFGTPNYGYTF.